These 9 T cell receptor beta chains were all obtained from the same sample, sequenced in a study of T cell responses to AZD1222 COVID-19 vaccine. TCRdb's table, derived via immunoSEQ multiplex PCR, lists solely in-frame clones and lacks some. The data contain more than 95,000 clones, more than 80% of them singletons. The sequencing used peripheral blood, collected on day 0 of AZD1222 vaccination. These receptors all come from an adult in good health.

The count of this clone is one. The J gene is TRBJ2-2, the V gene TRBV27; D gene uncertain. Germline CDR1 and CDR2: MNHEY and SMNVEV (reference sequence). The CDR3 consists of 12 residues. V was shortened by 3 bases and J by 8 bases, with 7 bases between the two germline ends. The CDR3 here is CASSFLGGELFF. For the CDR3, the DNA is TGTGCCAGCAGTTTCCTTGGGGGGGAGCTGTTTTTT.

The gene calls are TRBV12-3 or TRBV12-4 and TRBJ1-2; possibly TRBD1 for D (5 bases). Trimming removed 6 bases at V and 7 bases at J, with 15 bases between. This CDR3 spans 13 amino acids. The CDR3 here is CASRFRVSGGYTF. In DNA form, the CDR3 reads TGTGCCAGCAGGTTCAGGGTCTCGGGTGGCTACACCTTC.

This clone showed up just once. The V gene is TRBV6-2 or TRBV6-3, the J gene TRBJ1-2; 9 nucleotides match TRBD1. Germline CDR1 and CDR2: MNHEY and SVGEGT. V was pared by 5 bases and J by 4 bases, with 8 bases of the junction left unmatched. The CDR3 runs to 15 residues. CDR3 region: CASSPEQGASYGYTF. The CDR3 DNA is TGTGCCAGCAGTCCCGAACAGGGGGCCTCCTATGGCTACACCTTC.

The gene calls are TRBV29-1 and TRBJ2-5, with D possibly TRBD1 on 6 matching bases. V was trimmed by 8 bases and J by 5 bases, leaving 15 bases between them. The CDR3 contains 12 residues. CDR1 and CDR2 (germline): SQVTM, ANQGSEA. The CDR3: CSHKGVGETQYF. In DNA form, the CDR3 reads TGCAGCCACAAGGGGGTTGGTGAGACCCAGTACTTC.

This clone was detected once. This rearrangement joins TRBV7-9 to TRBJ2-3, with D tentatively TRBD1 or TRBD2 (5 bases each). This CDR3 is built from 15 residues. The germline V gene has CDR1 SEHNR and CDR2 FQNEAQ (reference sequence). Between the trimmed V and J ends, which lost 5 bases and 0 bases, there was a span of 12 bases. CDR3: CASSPRETSTDTQYF. The CDR3, as DNA: TGTGCCAGCAGCCCCAGGGAGACTAGCACAGATACGCAGTATTTT.

The V call is TRBV27, the J call TRBJ2-1; no clear D gene. Germline V gives CDR1 MNHEY, CDR2 SMNVEV (reference sequence). The V gene lost 2 bases and the J gene lost 0 bases, with 8 bases spanning the gap. The CDR3 has 15 residues. This CDR3 reads CASSLMPSSYNEQFF. The CDR3, as DNA: TGTGCCAGCAGTTTAATGCCAAGCTCCTACAATGAGCAGTTCTTC.

The chain links TRBV27 to TRBJ2-6; possible D gene TRBD2, 5 bases. The CDR3 sequence is 16 residues long. Germline V CDR1 and CDR2: MNHEY, SMNVEV (reference sequence). With 2 bases removed from V and 4 bases from J, the gap between germline ends came to 12 bases. The CDR3 loop is CASSLGPGGGANVLTF. In DNA, the CDR3 is TGTGCCAGCAGTTTAGGCCCAGGAGGAGGGGCCAACGTCCTGACTTTC.

J is TRBJ2-7 and V is TRBV5-1; 7 bases align to TRBD1. Germline V lookup: CDR1 SGHRS, CDR2 YFSETQ. V shed 3 bases and J 3 bases; nucleotides not matched to a gene: 9. The CDR3 contains 15 residues. The CDR3 protein is CASSSDGRQGYEQYF. The DNA of the CDR3 is TGCGCCAGCAGCTCAGATGGGAGACAGGGCTACGAGCAGTACTTC.

The chain links TRBV5-1 to TRBJ2-3, with D possibly TRBD2 on 6 matching bases. The CDR3 spans 16 residues. CDR1 SGHRS and CDR2 YFSETQ come from the germline V gene. Trimming pared 0 bases from V and 3 bases from J, leaving 14 bases between. For the CDR3, the DNA is TGCGCCAGCAGCTTGGATGCGGGGCCTGGGACAGATACGCAGTATTTT. It yields the protein CASSLDAGPGTDTQYF.